A selection of T cell receptor beta chains follows, all from one sample in a study of PD-L1 blockade in urothelial cancer. Data came from immunoSEQ multiplex PCR; TCRdb stores just in-frame clones and leaves some out. The sample consists of about 43,000 clones, around 82% of them appearing once. The sample in question was PBMCs, obtained around atezolizumab (anti-PD-L1) treatment. The receptors stem from a man in his sixties with urothelial cancer. Both conserved end residues are part of each CDR3. A D gene is named only where the DNA matches it firmly. Clone sizes are given selectively: once, few, many, or a class where the clone is expanded.

cdr3_nt	cdr3_aa	d_call	clone_size	j_call	v_call
TGTGCCAGCAGTTCATCCGGGACAGGGACCGCCAATCAGCCCCAGCATTTT	CASSSSGTGTANQPQHF	TRBD1	-	TRBJ1-5	TRBV28
TGTGCCAGCAGCTTTAGCGGGGGGACTAGCACAGATACGCAGTATTTT	CASSFSGGTSTDTQYF	TRBD2	once	TRBJ2-3	TRBV7-8
TGTGCCAGCAGTGAAGAGCAGGCCTACTCCTATAATTCACCCCTCCACTTT	CASSEEQAYSYNSPLHF	-	-	TRBJ1-6	TRBV6-1
TGTGCCTGGAGTGTTGGACAGGGGTACGAGCAGTACTTC	CAWSVGQGYEQYF	TRBD1	-	TRBJ2-7	TRBV30
TGTGCCAGCAGTGAGTACGGAGAGACCCAGTACTTC	CASSEYGETQYF	-	-	TRBJ2-5	TRBV2
TGTGCCAGCAGTGGGACAGGAGAAAAACTGTTTTTT	CASSGTGEKLFF	TRBD1	few	TRBJ1-4	TRBV2
TGTGCCAGCAGCTTAAGGAGGGATACGCAGTATTTT	CASSLRRDTQYF	-	-	TRBJ2-3	TRBV5-5
TGCGCCAGCAGCCCCCGACAGAGCTCCTATAATTCACCCCTCCACTTT	CASSPRQSSYNSPLHF	-	-	TRBJ1-6	TRBV4-1
TGTGCCTGGAGTCCGGGACAGAGCTCTGGAAACACCATATATTTT	CAWSPGQSSGNTIYF	TRBD1	-	TRBJ1-3	TRBV30
TGCGCCAGCAGCTTGGGGGCCGTAGCGGGGGAGTACACAGATACGCAGTATTTT	CASSLGAVAGEYTDTQYF	TRBD2	-	TRBJ2-3	TRBV5-1
TGTGCCATCAGTGTGTCAGGGGCAATGCGGACTGAAGCTTTCTTT	CAISVSGAMRTEAFF	-	-	TRBJ1-1	TRBV10-3
TGTGCCAGCAGGCCCCTCCCGGGGCGGGACACAGATACGCAGTATTTT	CASRPLPGRDTDTQYF	-	-	TRBJ2-3	TRBV28
TGTGCCAGCAGTGACGCAGGGCAGGGGGAGCTGTTTTTT	CASSDAGQGELFF	-	-	TRBJ2-2	TRBV6-1
TGTGCCAGTAGCCCGAGAGGCAATCAGCCCCAGCATTTT	CASSPRGNQPQHF	-	-	TRBJ1-5	TRBV19
TGTGCCAGCAGCGTAGGAGGACAGGGGGGTTCACCCCTCCACTTT	CASSVGGQGGSPLHF	TRBD1	-	TRBJ1-6	TRBV9
TGTGCCAGCTCACCAGGGCGACAGGGGAGGGACATTCAGTACTTC	CASSPGRQGRDIQYF	-	-	TRBJ2-4	TRBV18
TGTGCCAGCAGTTTACGTGGAGAACGTCTAGCTAACTATGGCTACACCTTC	CASSLRGERLANYGYTF	-	-	TRBJ1-2	TRBV28
TGTGCCAGCAGCTTGGGGCTAGCGGGGGGAGGGGGCACAGATACGCAGTATTTT	CASSLGLAGGGGTDTQYF	TRBD2	-	TRBJ2-3	TRBV11-2
TGCGCCAGCAGCTTCTCAGGGCGCGAGCAGTACTTC	CASSFSGREQYF	-	few	TRBJ2-7	TRBV5-1
TGTGCCAGCAGCTTCCCTAGCGGGGGGGGACGCACAGATACGCAGTATTTT	CASSFPSGGGRTDTQYF	TRBD2	few	TRBJ2-3	TRBV13
TGTGCCTGTCGCCGGGGAGATACGCAGTATTTT	CACRRGDTQYF	-	once	TRBJ2-3	TRBV30
TGTGCCAGCAGGCCTGATGAAGGACTAGCGGGGGGCCTGGACAATGAGCAGTTCTTC	CASRPDEGLAGGLDNEQFF	TRBD2	-	TRBJ2-1	TRBV28
TGCGCCAGCAGACTCGTAGTTGAAGAGACCCAGTACTTC	CASRLVVEETQYF	-	-	TRBJ2-5	TRBV5-1
TGTGCCAGCAGCCGGGACTCTGCCCTCCACTTT	CASSRDSALHF	-	-	TRBJ1-6	TRBV11-2
TGTGCCAGCGCCCGGGGAGCCTTGGGACTGCAGGATGCTGAGCAGTTCTTC	CASARGALGLQDAEQFF	-	few	TRBJ2-1	TRBV5-4
TGTGCCTGGAGTGTACCGGTTTGGGAAAAACTGTTTTTT	CAWSVPVWEKLFF	-	-	TRBJ1-4	TRBV30
TGTGCCAGTAGTATAATATTGGCAGGGCCACCGGTGTGGGAAGCTTTCTTT	CASSIILAGPPVWEAFF	-	-	TRBJ1-1	TRBV19
TGCGCCAGCAGCCTTGGACAGAGGGGGCGGTCGGTCCCGAATTCACCCCTCCACTTT	CASSLGQRGRSVPNSPLHF	TRBD1	-	TRBJ1-6	TRBV5-1
TGTGCCACCAGCAGGGCTCACCAAGAGACCCAGTACTTC	CATSRAHQETQYF	-	-	TRBJ2-5	TRBV15
TGTGCCAGTAGCACGCGGGGGGGGCTTGCGCAGTACTTC	CASSTRGGLAQYF	TRBD2	-	TRBJ2-7	TRBV19
TGTGCCAGCAGTCGCGGACAGGGAAGGAATTCACCCCTCCACTTT	CASSRGQGRNSPLHF	TRBD1	-	TRBJ1-6	TRBV7-9
TGTGCCAGCAGCAATGGACAGAGCTCCTATAATTCACCCCTCCACTTT	CASSNGQSSYNSPLHF	-	-	TRBJ1-6	TRBV9
TGTGCCAGCAGCTTGGGGACAGGGGGCTGGTGGAATGAGCAGTTCTTC	CASSLGTGGWWNEQFF	TRBD1	-	TRBJ2-1	TRBV5-6
TGTGCCAGCAGTGTGGGGGGTAAGGATTCACCCCTCCACTTT	CASSVGGKDSPLHF	-	-	TRBJ1-6	TRBV2
TGTGCCAGCAGTCGAGCGGGGGGCCCCGGGGAGACCCAGTACTTC	CASSRAGGPGETQYF	TRBD2	-	TRBJ2-5	TRBV6-5
TGTGCCAGCAGCGTAATATCCGGACAGGGCACAGATACGCAGTATTTT	CASSVISGQGTDTQYF	TRBD1	-	TRBJ2-3	TRBV9
TGTGCCAGCAGTCCTAGCACAGATACGCAGTATTTT	CASSPSTDTQYF	-	-	TRBJ2-3	TRBV28
TGCGCCAGCAGCCGATCCGGGACAGGACTCTACGAGCAGTACTTC	CASSRSGTGLYEQYF	TRBD1	once	TRBJ2-7	TRBV4-1
TGTGCCATTGGTACTGAACCGGATACGCAGTATTTT	CAIGTEPDTQYF	-	-	TRBJ2-3	TRBV10-3
TGTGCCAGCGGCTCCGTCACGGGCTACGAGCAGTACTTC	CASGSVTGYEQYF	-	few	TRBJ2-7	TRBV2
TGTGCCAGCAGGCCCCCAGGGGACGAGACCCAGTACTTC	CASRPPGDETQYF	-	-	TRBJ2-5	TRBV6-1
TGTGCCAGCAGCGAGGACAGATGGAGTTACGAGCAGTACTTC	CASSEDRWSYEQYF	-	-	TRBJ2-7	TRBV7-8
TGTGCCACCCGCCGCAGGGGGCTTAATTCACCCCTCCACTTT	CATRRRGLNSPLHF	TRBD1	-	TRBJ1-6	TRBV27
TGTGCCACGGGCAGGGGCTGGGAGACCCAGTACTTC	CATGRGWETQYF	-	-	TRBJ2-5	TRBV19
TGTGCCAGCTCACCGGACAGGAACTATGGCTACACCTTC	CASSPDRNYGYTF	TRBD1	-	TRBJ1-2	TRBV18
TGCGCCAGCAGCCTGGGACAGGGGGGCTACGAGCAGTACTTC	CASSLGQGGYEQYF	TRBD1	-	TRBJ2-7	TRBV5-1
TGTGCCAGCAGTTTAAGGCAGGGGGTTCACACTGAAGCTTTCTTT	CASSLRQGVHTEAFF	TRBD1	-	TRBJ1-1	TRBV6-1
TGTGCCAGCAGTGGAGCCCTTAGCGGGGCCCAGTACTTC	CASSGALSGAQYF	TRBD2	-	TRBJ2-5	TRBV6-1
TGTGCCAGCAGCAAAGACAGGGACAGGATTACGCAGTATTTT	CASSKDRDRITQYF	-	-	TRBJ2-3	TRBV21-1
TGTGCCAGCAGTCCGGGACAGGGTTCCTACGAGCAGTACTTC	CASSPGQGSYEQYF	TRBD1	-	TRBJ2-7	TRBV6-1
TGCGCCAGCGCCCTTAGCTGGGGGGACGAGCAGTACTTC	CASALSWGDEQYF	-	-	TRBJ2-7	TRBV5-1
TGTGCCACCAAGACGGGTGGCTATGGCTACACCTTC	CATKTGGYGYTF	-	-	TRBJ1-2	TRBV6-6
TGTGCCAGCAGGGTTTCGTGGAGCCTTAATGAAAAACTGTTTTTT	CASRVSWSLNEKLFF	-	-	TRBJ1-4	TRBV6-5
-	CASSSSEKLFF	-	-	TRBJ1-4	TRBV28
TGTGCCTGGAGTGAGGGGACAGGTCCACAAGAGACCCAGTACTTC	CAWSEGTGPQETQYF	TRBD1	-	TRBJ2-5	TRBV30
TGTGCCAGTAGTATCGGTGGGACAGTCTACGAGCAGTACTTC	CASSIGGTVYEQYF	TRBD1	-	TRBJ2-7	TRBV19
TGTGCCAGCAGTTACCGGACAGGGCCGTTCGAGACCCAGTACTTC	CASSYRTGPFETQYF	TRBD1	once	TRBJ2-5	TRBV6-5
TGCGCCAGCAGCTTGTTCGGGGGGCCTTTTAATGAGCAGTTCTTC	CASSLFGGPFNEQFF	-	-	TRBJ2-1	TRBV5-1
TGTGCCAGCAGCTTGAACCAGGGCTACGAGCAGTACTTC	CASSLNQGYEQYF	-	-	TRBJ2-7	TRBV5-4
TGCGCCAGCAGCTTCCCGGGGGATCGGACTGAAGCTTTCTTT	CASSFPGDRTEAFF	-	once	TRBJ1-1	TRBV5-1